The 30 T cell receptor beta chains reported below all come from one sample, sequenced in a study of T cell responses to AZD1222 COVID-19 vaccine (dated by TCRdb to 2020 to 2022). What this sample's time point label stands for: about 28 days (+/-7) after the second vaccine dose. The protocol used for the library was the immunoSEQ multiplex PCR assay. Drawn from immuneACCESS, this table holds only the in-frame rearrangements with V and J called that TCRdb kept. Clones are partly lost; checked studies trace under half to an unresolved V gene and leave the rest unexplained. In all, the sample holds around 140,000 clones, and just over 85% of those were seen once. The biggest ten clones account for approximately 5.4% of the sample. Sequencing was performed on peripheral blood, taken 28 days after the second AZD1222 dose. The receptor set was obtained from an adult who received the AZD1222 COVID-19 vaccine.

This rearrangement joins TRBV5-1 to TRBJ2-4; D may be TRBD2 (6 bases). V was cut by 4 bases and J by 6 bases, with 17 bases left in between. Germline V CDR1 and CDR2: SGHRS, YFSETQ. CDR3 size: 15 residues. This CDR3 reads CASSPDSPGRNIQYF. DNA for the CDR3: TGCGCCAGCAGCCCTGACTCCCCCGGGAGAAACATTCAGTACTTC.

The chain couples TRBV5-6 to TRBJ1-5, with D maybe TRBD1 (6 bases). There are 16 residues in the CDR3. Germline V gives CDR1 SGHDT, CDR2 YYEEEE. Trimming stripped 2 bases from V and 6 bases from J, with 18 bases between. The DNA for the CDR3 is TGTGCCAGCAGCTTCAATCGGGGGCTCAGCGGTCAGCCCCAGCATTTT. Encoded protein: CASSFNRGLSGQPQHF. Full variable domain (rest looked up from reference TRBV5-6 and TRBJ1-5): DAGVTQSPTHLIKTRGQQVTLRCSPKSGHDTVSWYQQALGQGPQFIFQYYEEEERQRGNFPDRFSGHQFPNYSSELNVNALLLGDSALYLCASSFNRGLSGQPQHFGDGTRLSIL.

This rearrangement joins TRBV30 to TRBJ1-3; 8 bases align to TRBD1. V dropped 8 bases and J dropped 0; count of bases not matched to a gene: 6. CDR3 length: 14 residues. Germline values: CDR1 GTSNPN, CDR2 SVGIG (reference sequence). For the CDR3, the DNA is TGTGCCCGCGGACAGGGAAGCTCTGGAAACACCATATATTTT. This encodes CARGQGSSGNTIYF.

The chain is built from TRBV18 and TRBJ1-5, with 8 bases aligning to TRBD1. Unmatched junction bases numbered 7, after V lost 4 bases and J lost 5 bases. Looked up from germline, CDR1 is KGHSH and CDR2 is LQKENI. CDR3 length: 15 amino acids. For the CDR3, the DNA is TGTGCCAGCTCACTGGGACAGGCCACCTATCAGCCCCAGCATTTT. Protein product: CASSLGQATYQPQHF.

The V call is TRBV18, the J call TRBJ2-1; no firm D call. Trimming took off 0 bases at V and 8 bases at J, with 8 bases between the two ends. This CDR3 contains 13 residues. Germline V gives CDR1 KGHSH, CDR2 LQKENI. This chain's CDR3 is CASSPPSLYEQFF. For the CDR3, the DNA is TGTGCCAGCTCACCACCCTCCCTTTATGAGCAGTTCTTC.

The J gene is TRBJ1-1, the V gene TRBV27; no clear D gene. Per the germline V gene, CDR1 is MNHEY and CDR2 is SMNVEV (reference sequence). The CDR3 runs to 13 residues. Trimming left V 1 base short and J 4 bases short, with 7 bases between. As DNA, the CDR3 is TGTGCCAGCAGTTTATATGGGTCCACTGAAGCTTTCTTT. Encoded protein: CASSLYGSTEAFF.

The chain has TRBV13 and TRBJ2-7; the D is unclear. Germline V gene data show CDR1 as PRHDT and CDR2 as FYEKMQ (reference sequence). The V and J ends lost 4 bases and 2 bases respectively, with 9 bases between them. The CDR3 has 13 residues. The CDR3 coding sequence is TGTGCCAGCAGCTCCCTGGGCGCCTACGAGCAGTACTTC. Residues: CASSSLGAYEQYF.

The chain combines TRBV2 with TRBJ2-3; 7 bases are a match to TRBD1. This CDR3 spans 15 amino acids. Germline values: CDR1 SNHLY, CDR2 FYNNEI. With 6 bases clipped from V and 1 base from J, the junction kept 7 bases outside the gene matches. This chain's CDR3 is CASSDGQARTDTQYF. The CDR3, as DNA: TGTGCCAGCAGCGATGGACAGGCCCGCACAGATACGCAGTATTTT.

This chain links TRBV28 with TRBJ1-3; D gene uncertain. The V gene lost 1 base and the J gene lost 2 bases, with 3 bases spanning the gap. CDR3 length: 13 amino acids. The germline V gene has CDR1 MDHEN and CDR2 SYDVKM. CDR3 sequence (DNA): TGTGCCAGCAGTTTATTGGCTGGAAACACCATATATTTT. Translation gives CASSLLAGNTIYF.

The CDR3 nucleotides are TGTGCCAGCAGCCCCAGGGCAGGGAATGGCTACACCTTC. Encoded protein: CASSPRAGNGYTF. This chain links TRBV11-2 with TRBJ1-2; possibly TRBD1 for D (5 bases). The CDR3 loop spans 13 amino acids. Germline V gene lookup returns CDR1 SGHAT and CDR2 FQNNGV. V was cut by 5 bases and J by 6 bases, with 13 bases left in between.

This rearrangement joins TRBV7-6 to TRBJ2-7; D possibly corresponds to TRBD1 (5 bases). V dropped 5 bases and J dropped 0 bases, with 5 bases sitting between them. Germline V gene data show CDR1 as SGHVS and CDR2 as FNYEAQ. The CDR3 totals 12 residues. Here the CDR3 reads CASSQGSYEQYF. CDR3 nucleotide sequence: TGTGCCAGCAGCCAGGGCTCCTACGAGCAGTACTTC. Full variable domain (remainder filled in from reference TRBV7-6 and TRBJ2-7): GAGVSQSPRYKVTKRGQDVALRCDPISGHVSLYWYRQALGQGPEFLTYFNYEAQQDKSGLPNDRFSAERPEGSISTLTIQRTEQRDSAMYRCASSQGSYEQYFGPGTRLTVT.

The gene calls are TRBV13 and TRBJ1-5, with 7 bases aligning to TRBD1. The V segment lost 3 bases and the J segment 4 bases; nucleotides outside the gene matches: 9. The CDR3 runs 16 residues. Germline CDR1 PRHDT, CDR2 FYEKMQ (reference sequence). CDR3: CASSFSTGSYNQPQHF. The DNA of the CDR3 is TGTGCCAGCAGCTTTTCGACAGGGAGTTATAATCAGCCCCAGCATTTT.

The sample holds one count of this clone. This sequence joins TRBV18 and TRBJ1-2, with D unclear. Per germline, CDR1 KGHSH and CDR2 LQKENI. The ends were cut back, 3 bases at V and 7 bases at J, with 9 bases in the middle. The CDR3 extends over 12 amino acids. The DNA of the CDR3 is TGTGCCAGCTCACCGTACGTCGGTGGCTACACCTTC. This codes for CASSPYVGGYTF.

The CDR3 region is CASSPRGENTGELFF. CDR3 bases: TGTGCCAGCAGTCCGAGGGGGGAAAACACCGGGGAGCTGTTTTTT. The chain is built from TRBV9 and TRBJ2-2, with D tentatively TRBD1 or TRBD2 (6 bases each). The V gene's germline CDR1 is SGDLS and CDR2 YYNGEE. V lost 5 bases and J lost 2, with 13 bases in between. The length of the CDR3 is 15 residues.

In DNA form, the CDR3 reads TGTGCCAGCAGTTACTCCGGACAGGGTGAAAAACTGTTTTTT. Amino acid sequence: CASSYSGQGEKLFF. The rearrangement joins TRBV6-5 to TRBJ1-4; the match to TRBD1 covers 8 bases. Per the germline V gene, CDR1 is MNHEY and CDR2 is SVGAGI. The CDR3 spans 14 residues. V trimming: 0 bases; J trimming: 7 bases; junction bases outside the gene matches: 1.

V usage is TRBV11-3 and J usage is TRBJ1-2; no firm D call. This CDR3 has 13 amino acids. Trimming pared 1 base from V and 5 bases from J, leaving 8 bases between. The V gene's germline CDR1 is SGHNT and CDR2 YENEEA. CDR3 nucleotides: TGTGCCAGCAGCTTAGGTGGCCGGTATGGCTACACCTTC. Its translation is CASSLGGRYGYTF.

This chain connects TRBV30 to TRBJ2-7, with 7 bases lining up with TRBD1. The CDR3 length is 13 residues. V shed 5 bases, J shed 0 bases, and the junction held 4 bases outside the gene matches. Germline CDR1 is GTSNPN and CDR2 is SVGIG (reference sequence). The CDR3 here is CAWSTGISYEQYF. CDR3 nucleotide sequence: TGTGCCTGGTCGACAGGGATCTCCTACGAGCAGTACTTC.

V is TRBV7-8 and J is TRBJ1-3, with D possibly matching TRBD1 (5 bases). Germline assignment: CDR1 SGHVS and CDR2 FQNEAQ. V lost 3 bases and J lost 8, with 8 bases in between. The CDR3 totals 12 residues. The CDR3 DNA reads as TGTGCCAGCAGCTTTAGAGGGGACACCATATATTTT. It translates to CASSFRGDTIYF.

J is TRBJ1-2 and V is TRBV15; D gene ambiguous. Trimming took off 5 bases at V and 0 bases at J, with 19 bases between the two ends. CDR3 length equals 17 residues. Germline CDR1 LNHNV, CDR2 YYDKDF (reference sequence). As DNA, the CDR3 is TGTGCCACCAGCGGCATTCTGGACTTGGGTCCTAACTATGGCTACACCTTC. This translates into CATSGILDLGPNYGYTF.

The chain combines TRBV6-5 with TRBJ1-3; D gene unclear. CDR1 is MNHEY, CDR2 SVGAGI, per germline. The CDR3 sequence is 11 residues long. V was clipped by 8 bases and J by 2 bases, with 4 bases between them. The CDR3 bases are TGTGCCAGCTTGACTGGAAACACCATATATTTT. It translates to CASLTGNTIYF.

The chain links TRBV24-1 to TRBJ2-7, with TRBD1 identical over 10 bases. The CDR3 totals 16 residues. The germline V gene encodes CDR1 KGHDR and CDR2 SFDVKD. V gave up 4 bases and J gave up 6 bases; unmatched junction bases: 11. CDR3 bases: TGTGCCACCAGTGAAAATTACCGGGACAGGGGAGTCGAGCAGTACTTC. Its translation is CATSENYRDRGVEQYF.

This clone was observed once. CDR3 sequence (DNA): TGTGCCACCAGCAGCGAGCGGTACACTGAAGCTTTCTTT. It is translated as CATSSERYTEAFF. The genes are TRBV15 and TRBJ1-1; D is undetermined. Germline V CDR1 and CDR2: LNHNV, YYDKDF (reference sequence). The V and J ends lost 3 bases and 3 bases respectively, with 8 bases between them. The CDR3 has 13 residues.

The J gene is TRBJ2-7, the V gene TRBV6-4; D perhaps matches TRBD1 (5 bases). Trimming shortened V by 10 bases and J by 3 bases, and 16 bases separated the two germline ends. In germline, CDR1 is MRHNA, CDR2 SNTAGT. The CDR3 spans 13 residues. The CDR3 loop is CATARTQIYEQYF. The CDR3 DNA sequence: TGTGCCACCGCCCGGACACAAATCTACGAGCAGTACTTC.

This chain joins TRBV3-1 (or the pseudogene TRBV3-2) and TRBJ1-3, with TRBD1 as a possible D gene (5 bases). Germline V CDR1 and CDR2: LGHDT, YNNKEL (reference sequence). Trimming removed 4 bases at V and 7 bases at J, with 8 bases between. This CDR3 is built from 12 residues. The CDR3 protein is CASSRGGNTIYF. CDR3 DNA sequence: TGTGCCAGCAGCCGGGGGGGGAACACCATATATTTT.

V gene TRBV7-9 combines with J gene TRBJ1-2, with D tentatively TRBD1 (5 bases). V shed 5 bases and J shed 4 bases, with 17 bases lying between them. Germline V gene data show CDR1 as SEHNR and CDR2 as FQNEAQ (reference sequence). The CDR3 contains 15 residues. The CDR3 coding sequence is TGTGCCAGCAGCCCGACCCCAGGGTTGGGCTATGGCTACACCTTC. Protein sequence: CASSPTPGLGYGYTF.

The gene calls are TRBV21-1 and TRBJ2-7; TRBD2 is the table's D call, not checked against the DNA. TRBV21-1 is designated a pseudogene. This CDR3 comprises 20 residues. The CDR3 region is CASSTRKEREYRIHSYEQYF. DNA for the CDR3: TGTGCCAGCAGCACTCGTAAGGAGCGGGAGTACCGGATCCACTCCTACGAGCAGTACTTC.

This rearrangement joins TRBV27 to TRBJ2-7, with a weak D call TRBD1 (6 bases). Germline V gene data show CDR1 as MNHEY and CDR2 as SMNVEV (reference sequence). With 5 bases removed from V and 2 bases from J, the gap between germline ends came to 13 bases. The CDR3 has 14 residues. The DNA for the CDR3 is TGTGCCAGCAGTCCCGGACAGTATACCTACGAGCAGTACTTC. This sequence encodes CASSPGQYTYEQYF.

Written as DNA, the CDR3 is TGTGCCAGCAGTTACTCGGGGGCCGTAAGTAGCAATGAGCAGTTCTTC. This encodes CASSYSGAVSSNEQFF. This chain uses TRBV6-5 with TRBJ2-1; D is possibly TRBD1 (6 bases). V lost 0 bases to trimming and J lost 6 bases, with 15 bases between them. The CDR3 contains 16 residues. Per the germline V gene, CDR1 is MNHEY and CDR2 is SVGAGI.

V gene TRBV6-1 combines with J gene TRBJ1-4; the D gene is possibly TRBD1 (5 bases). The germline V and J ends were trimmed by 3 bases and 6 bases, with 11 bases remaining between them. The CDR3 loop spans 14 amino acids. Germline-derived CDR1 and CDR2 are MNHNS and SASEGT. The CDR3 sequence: CASSDRGWDEKLFF. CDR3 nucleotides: TGTGCCAGCAGTGATCGGGGGTGGGATGAAAAACTGTTTTTT.

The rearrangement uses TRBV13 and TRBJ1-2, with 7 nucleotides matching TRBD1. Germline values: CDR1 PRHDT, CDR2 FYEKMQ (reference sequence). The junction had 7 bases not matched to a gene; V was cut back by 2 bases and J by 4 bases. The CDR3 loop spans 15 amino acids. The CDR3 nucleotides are TGTGCCAGCAGCTTAAACCCGACAGGGACCTATGGCTACACCTTC. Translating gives CASSLNPTGTYGYTF.